A single sample gave rise to the 12 T cell receptor beta chains below, sequenced in a study of control samples from healthy donors and cancer patients. Generated by immunoSEQ multiplex PCR, the TCRdb table keeps only in-frame clones and is missing some. The sample contains 90,000 to 100,000 clones, 90% of which appear only once. The sequenced material came from blood. All receptors come from a woman between 18 and 29 years old in good health.

The chain has TRBV5-1 and TRBJ2-5, with 10 bases matching TRBD1. With 3 bases clipped from V and 3 bases from J, the junction kept 5 bases outside the gene matches. From germline, CDR1 is SGHRS and CDR2 YFSETQ. CDR3 length: 15 residues. The CDR3 region is CASSWTGTGEETQYF. The CDR3 bases are TGCGCCAGCAGCTGGACCGGGACAGGGGAAGAGACCCAGTACTTC.

As DNA, the CDR3 is TGCAGCGTTGAAGACGATAGCAATCAGCCCCAGCATTTT. It translates to CSVEDDSNQPQHF. The chain is built from TRBV29-1 and TRBJ1-5; D ambiguous. The CDR3 loop spans 13 amino acids. V was pared by 0 bases and J by 0 bases, with 3 bases between. Germline CDR1 is SQVTM and CDR2 is ANQGSEA.

The chain joins TRBV21-1 to TRBJ1-1; the table's TRBD1 call for D was not verified on the DNA. TRBV21-1 is designated a pseudogene. The CDR3 length is 15 residues. The CDR3 DNA reads TGTGCCCGAAGGGTAACAGGGGGCAGATGGACTGAAGCTTTCTTT. Protein product: CARRVTGGRWTEAFF.

The rearrangement uses TRBV5-1 and TRBJ1-2; no firm D call. This CDR3 is 13 amino acids long. V dropped 0 bases and J dropped 3 bases, with 6 bases sitting between them. Germline CDR1 SGHRS, CDR2 YFSETQ. The CDR3 DNA is TGCGCCAGCAGCTTGGACACGGACTATGGCTACACCTTC. It translates to CASSLDTDYGYTF.

This clone appeared once. The chain employs TRBV21-1 and TRBJ2-2; the D call TRBD1 from the table was never checked on the DNA. TRBV21-1 is termed a pseudogene. The CDR3 covers 16 residues. The DNA for the CDR3 is TGTGCCAGCAGCACTCCCGGGACAGATAACACCGGGGAGCTGTTTTTT. Amino acids: CASSTPGTDNTGELFF.

The rearrangement links TRBV7-4 to TRBJ2-7; D gene uncertain. Trimming stripped 5 bases from V and 0 bases from J, with 17 bases between. This CDR3 contains 16 residues. Germline CDR1 reads SGHVT; CDR2 reads SQSDAQ. The CDR3 loop is CASSVVPRTGSYEQYF. DNA for the CDR3: TGTGCCAGCAGCGTAGTGCCTCGGACCGGCTCCTACGAGCAGTACTTC.

V gene TRBV29-1 combines with J gene TRBJ1-1, with a weak D call TRBD1 (6 bases). CDR3 length: 11 amino acids. V was clipped by 7 bases and J by 6 bases, with 12 bases between them. CDR1 and CDR2 (germline): SQVTM, ANQGSEA. The CDR3, as DNA: TGCAGCGGGAAGGGGGTCGCTGAAGCTTTCTTT. It specifies CSGKGVAEAFF.

V usage is TRBV19 and J usage is TRBJ1-4, with unresolved D. Trimming stripped 7 bases from V and 6 bases from J, with 15 bases between. Germline-derived CDR1 and CDR2 are LNHDA and SQIVND (reference sequence). This CDR3 has 14 amino acids. CDR3: CASTADTGDEKLFF. In DNA form, the CDR3 reads TGTGCCAGTACCGCAGACACCGGGGATGAAAAACTGTTTTTT. The full variable domain, rest sourced from reference TRBV19 and TRBJ1-4, is DGGITQSPKYLFRKEGQNVTLSCEQNLNHDAMYWYRQDPGQGLRLIYYSQIVNDFQKGDIAEGYSVSREKKESFPLTVTSAQKNPTAFYLCASTADTGDEKLFFGSGTQLSVL.

This rearrangement joins TRBV6-6 to TRBJ1-4; D call uncertain. Germline-derived CDR1 and CDR2 are MNHNY and SVGAGI (reference sequence). Trimming pared 3 bases from V and 6 bases from J, leaving 11 bases between. The CDR3 sequence is 14 residues long. In DNA form, the CDR3 reads TGTGCCAGCAGTTATGGGTCCGGGTATGAAAAACTGTTTTTT. The encoded protein is CASSYGSGYEKLFF.

The chain combines TRBV3-1 (or the pseudogene TRBV3-2) with TRBJ2-3; 7 bases align to TRBD2. Trimming took 4 bases from V and 4 from J; bases not matched to a gene: 2. Germline V gene lookup returns CDR1 LGHDT and CDR2 YNNKEL (reference sequence). The CDR3 totals 13 residues. This chain's CDR3 is CASSRGGADTQYF. The CDR3 nucleotides are TGTGCCAGCAGCCGTGGGGGGGCAGATACGCAGTATTTT.

The chain employs TRBV7-9 and TRBJ2-3; D might be TRBD2 (6 bases). This CDR3 is built from 14 residues. Deletions cut 3 bases from V and 3 bases from J, with 10 bases between. Germline CDR1 reads SEHNR; CDR2 reads FQNEAQ (reference sequence). This CDR3 reads CASSFWTITDTQYF. DNA of the CDR3: TGTGCCAGCAGCTTCTGGACTATAACAGATACGCAGTATTTT.

This chain joins TRBV14 and TRBJ2-3; 8 nucleotides agree with TRBD2. The CDR3 extends over 16 amino acids. Germline V gene sequence: CDR1 SGHDN, CDR2 FVKESK. V dropped 5 bases and J dropped 4; count of bases not matched to a gene: 11. CDR3 region: CASSTIAGFRADTQYF. The CDR3 coding sequence is TGTGCCAGCAGCACGATAGCGGGGTTTCGCGCAGATACGCAGTATTTT.